This TCR beta chain was sequenced for a study of cytomegalovirus exposure and HLA in healthy donors. Turning to this clone: Its antigen is undetermined.

Study results and caveats: Cytomegalovirus association was assigned to about 180 TCR beta chains. Within the data, a cluster of highly shared sequence variants was likely a sequencing artifact.

Trimming removed 2 bases from V and 0 bases from J; junction bases left unmatched: 3. Germline CDR1 reads LGHNT; CDR2 reads FRNRAP. This CDR3 spans 16 amino acids. PCR used 60 Vbeta primers and 13 Jbeta primers. Using immunoSEQ multiplex PCR, the repertoire was profiled, and TCRdb retains in-frame clones only, with some absent. The sample consists of under 120,000 clones, just under 75% of them appearing once. This sequence joins TRBV12-5 and TRBJ2-3, with 9 bases matching TRBD2. The sequence came from a man aged 50-59 years in good health and CMV-seropositive. The specimen was PBMCs. The CDR3 loop reads CASGLPSGASTDTQYF. CDR3 nucleotides: TGTGCTAGTGGTTTGCCTAGCGGGGCGAGCACAGATACGCAGTATTTT.